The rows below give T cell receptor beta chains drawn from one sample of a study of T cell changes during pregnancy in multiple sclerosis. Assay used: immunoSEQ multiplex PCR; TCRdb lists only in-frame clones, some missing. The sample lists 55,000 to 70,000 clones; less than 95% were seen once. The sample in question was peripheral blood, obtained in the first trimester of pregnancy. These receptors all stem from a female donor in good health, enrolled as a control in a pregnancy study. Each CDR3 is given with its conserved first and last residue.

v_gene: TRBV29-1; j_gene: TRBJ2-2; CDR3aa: CSAHGTSSGELFF
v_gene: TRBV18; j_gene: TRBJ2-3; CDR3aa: CASSPYTDTQYF
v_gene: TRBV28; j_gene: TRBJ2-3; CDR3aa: CASNEPGRLGTDTQYF
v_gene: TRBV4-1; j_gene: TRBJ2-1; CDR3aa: CASLARPSSYNEQFF
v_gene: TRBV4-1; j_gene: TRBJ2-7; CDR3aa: CASSPSLTAEQYF
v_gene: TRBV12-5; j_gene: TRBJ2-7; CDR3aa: CASVGSPQGLEQYF
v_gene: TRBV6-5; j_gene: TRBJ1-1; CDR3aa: CASSPGTEAFF
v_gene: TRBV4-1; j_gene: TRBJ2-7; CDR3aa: CASSQAGTTSYEQYF
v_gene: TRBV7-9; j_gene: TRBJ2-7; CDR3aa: CASSPRGGEQYF
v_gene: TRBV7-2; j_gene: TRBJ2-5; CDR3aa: CASRTDSIETQYF
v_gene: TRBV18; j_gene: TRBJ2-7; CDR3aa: CASSPGTGHEQYF
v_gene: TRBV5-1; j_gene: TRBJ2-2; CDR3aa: CASSLLAGVTGELFF
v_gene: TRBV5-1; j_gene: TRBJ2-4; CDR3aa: CASSLGQGIRGNIQYF
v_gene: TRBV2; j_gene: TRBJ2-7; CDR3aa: CATRQGYYEQYF
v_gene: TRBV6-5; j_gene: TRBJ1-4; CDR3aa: CASSYSGRGFEKLFF
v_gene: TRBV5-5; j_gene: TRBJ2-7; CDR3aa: CASSGRDPYEQYF
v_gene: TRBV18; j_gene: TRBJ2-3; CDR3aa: CASSPPGTVMDTQYF
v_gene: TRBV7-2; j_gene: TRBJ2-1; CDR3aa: CASSFRAGTSGDNEQFF
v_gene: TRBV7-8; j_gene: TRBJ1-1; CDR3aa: CASRGHANTEAFF
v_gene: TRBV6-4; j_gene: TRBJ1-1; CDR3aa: CASSDSTENTEAFF
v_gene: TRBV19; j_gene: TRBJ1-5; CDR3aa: CASRVTGRQPQHF
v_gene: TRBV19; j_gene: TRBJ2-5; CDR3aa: CASRVAGAQETQYF
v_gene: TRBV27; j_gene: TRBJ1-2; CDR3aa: CASRPGYEYGYTF
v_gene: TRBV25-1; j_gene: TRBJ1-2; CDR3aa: CASRGQGAIFNYGYTF
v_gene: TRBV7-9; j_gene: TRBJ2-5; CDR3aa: CASSPIPSAAGVRETQYF
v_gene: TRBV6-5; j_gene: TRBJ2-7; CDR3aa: CASSYGDSLYEQYF
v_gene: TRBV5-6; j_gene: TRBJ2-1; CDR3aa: CASSLLNEQFF
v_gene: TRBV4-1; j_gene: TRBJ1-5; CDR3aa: CASSHVEYSNQPQHF
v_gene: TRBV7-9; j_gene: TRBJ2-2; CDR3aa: CASRGPILAGTGELFF
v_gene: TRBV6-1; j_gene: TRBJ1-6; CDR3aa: CASRSGTTNSPLHF
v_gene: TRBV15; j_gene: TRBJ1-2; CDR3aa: CATSTQGGFTYGYTF
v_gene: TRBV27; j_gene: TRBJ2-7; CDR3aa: CASTSGGRTIEQYF
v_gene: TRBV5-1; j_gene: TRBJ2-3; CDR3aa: CASSPGLAGGRASTDTQYF
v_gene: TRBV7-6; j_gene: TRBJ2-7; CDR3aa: CASSLGLRSYEQYF
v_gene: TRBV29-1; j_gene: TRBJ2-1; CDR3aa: CSVDPRLAGGHDEQFF
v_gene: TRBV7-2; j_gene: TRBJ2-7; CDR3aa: CASSSLGQSYEQYF
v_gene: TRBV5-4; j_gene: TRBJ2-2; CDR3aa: CASSLGLAGGGVGELFF
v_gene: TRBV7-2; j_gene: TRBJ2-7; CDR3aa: CASSLDRGSEQYF
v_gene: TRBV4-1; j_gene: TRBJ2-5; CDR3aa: CASSQEESGSRGETQYF
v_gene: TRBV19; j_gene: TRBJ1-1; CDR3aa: CASSITGGGGAEAFF
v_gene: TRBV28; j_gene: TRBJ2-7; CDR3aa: CASRFPGGYEQYF